This T cell receptor (beta chain) was obtained from a study of T-cell reconstitution after alpha-beta-depleted transplantation in children. V was shortened by 3 bases and J by 3 bases, with 12 bases between the two germline ends. This CDR3 spans 15 amino acids. Germline V gene lookup returns CDR1 LGHDT and CDR2 YNNKEL (reference sequence). This clonotype was detected a few times. During its preparation, the TCRbeta library received unique molecular identifiers. TCRdb used MiXCR to reprocess the PCR reads, holding one entry per CDR3 protein. Of some 130,000 distinct CDR3 sequences listed, roughly 9% are singletons.

Material: PBMCs, mostly from graft donor cells, obtained 180 days after TCRalphabeta/CD19-depleted stem cell transplant. The chain links TRBV3-1 to TRBJ1-3; TRBD1 is a possible D gene (5 bases). The sequence was obtained from a girl less than two years old who had a stem cell transplant for combined immunodeficiency, so the T cells may come from the graft donor. The CDR3 nucleotides are TGTGCCAGCAGCCACGGTGGGGGGTATGGAAACACCATATATTTT. It is translated as CASSHGGGYGNTIYF.